These 20 T cell receptor beta chains were sequenced from one sample in a study of cytomegalovirus exposure and HLA in healthy donors. PCR used 60 Vbeta primers and 13 Jbeta primers. Assay used: immunoSEQ multiplex PCR; TCRdb lists only in-frame clones, some missing. The sample holds 95,000 to 150,000 clones, around 80% seen once. Specimen: PBMCs. These receptors originate from a female donor in good health and CMV-seronegative.

V gene TRBV5-1 combines with J gene TRBJ2-2, with D tentatively TRBD1 (6 bases). V was clipped by 0 bases and J by 5 bases, with 14 bases between them. The CDR3 contains 16 residues. Germline CDR1 is SGHRS and CDR2 is YFSETQ. CDR3 DNA sequence: TGCGCCAGCAGCTTGGCCTTAGTAACAGGGACCGGGGAGCTGTTTTTT. It yields the protein CASSLALVTGTGELFF.

The chain uses TRBV18 and TRBJ2-6; 7 bases align to TRBD2. V was clipped by 0 bases and J by 2 bases; unmatched bases: 1. The CDR3 is 16 amino acids. Germline V gene lookup returns CDR1 KGHSH and CDR2 LQKENI. This chain's CDR3 is CASSPPAGAGANVLTF. As DNA, the CDR3 is TGTGCCAGCTCACCACCTGCGGGGGCTGGGGCCAACGTCCTGACTTTC.

This chain joins TRBV6-5 and TRBJ1-1; 10 nucleotides agree with TRBD1. CDR3 length: 15 residues. Germline V gives CDR1 MNHEY, CDR2 SVGAGI. The V and J ends lost 6 bases and 6 bases, in that order; junction bases with no gene match: 10. The CDR3 reads CASSPRTGGFAEAFF. CDR3 nucleotides: TGTGCCAGCAGCCCCAGGACAGGGGGGTTTGCTGAAGCTTTCTTT.

The J gene is TRBJ1-3, the V gene TRBV30, with D hard to call. CDR3 size: 13 residues. The germline V gene has CDR1 GTSNPN and CDR2 SVGIG (reference sequence). Trimming took off 1 base at V and 0 bases at J, with 4 bases between the two ends. The CDR3 nucleotides read TGTGCCTGGAGTGCCCTCTCTGGAAACACCATATATTTT. Residues: CAWSALSGNTIYF.

This chain connects TRBV2 to TRBJ1-5, with D tentatively TRBD1 (6 bases). Deletions cut 6 bases from V and 0 bases from J, with 9 bases between. The CDR3 runs to 14 residues. Looked up from germline, CDR1 is SNHLY and CDR2 is FYNNEI. In DNA, the CDR3 is TGTGCCAGCAGCACACAGGGTAGCAATCAGCCCCAGCATTTT. Translated, it gives CASSTQGSNQPQHF.

The genes are TRBV5-1 and TRBJ2-3; D not resolved. This CDR3 spans 14 amino acids. CDR1 and CDR2 (germline): SGHRS, YFSETQ. V gave up 0 bases and J gave up 0 bases, with 5 bases separating them. CDR3 sequence (DNA): TGCGCCAGCAGCTTGGGGCCGAGCACAGATACGCAGTATTTT. This sequence encodes CASSLGPSTDTQYF.

This clone is a singleton in its sample. The V and J genes are TRBV5-1 and TRBJ1-4; 10 positions match TRBD1. This CDR3 contains 14 residues. The J segment lost 7 bases and the V segment lost 0 bases, leaving 0 bases of the junction unmatched. Per germline, CDR1 SGHRS and CDR2 YFSETQ. CDR3 protein: CASSLGQGAEKLFF. The CDR3 bases are TGCGCCAGCAGCTTGGGACAGGGGGCTGAAAAACTGTTTTTT.

The chain couples TRBV5-5 to TRBJ2-6; 7 bases match TRBD1. This CDR3 has 16 amino acids. Germline V gene sequence: CDR1 SGHKS, CDR2 YYEKEE (reference sequence). The V and J ends lost 0 bases and 2 bases, in that order; junction bases with no gene match: 2. In DNA form, the CDR3 reads TGTGCCAGCAGCTTGGCTAGGGGGCCTGGGGCCAACGTCCTGACTTTC. This gives the protein CASSLARGPGANVLTF. The full variable domain, with the rest looked up from reference TRBV5-5 and TRBJ2-6, is DAGVTQSPTHLIKTRGQQVTLRCSPISGHKSVSWYQQVLGQGPQFIFQYYEKEERGRGNFPDRFSARQFPNYSSELNVNALLLGDSALYLCASSLARGPGANVLTFGAGSRLTVL.

This rearrangement joins TRBV27 to TRBJ1-6, with a possible D match to TRBD1 (6 bases). The CDR3 is 13 amino acids. Trimming cost V 2 bases and J 11 bases, with 10 bases left between them. Germline loops: CDR1 MNHEY, CDR2 SMNVEV (reference sequence). In DNA, the CDR3 is TGTGCCAGCAGTTTAGGGAGACAGGCACCCCTCCACTTT. Protein: CASSLGRQAPLHF.

This chain joins TRBV4-1 and TRBJ1-4; no clear D gene. The V end was cut by 4 bases, the J end by 7 bases, with 7 bases between. The CDR3 consists of 12 residues. Germline V gene lookup returns CDR1 MGHRA and CDR2 YSYEKL. CDR3 sequence (DNA): TGCGCCAGCAGCCGCGAGGGTGAAAAACTGTTTTTT. Encoded protein: CASSREGEKLFF.

V and J are TRBV7-9 and TRBJ2-4; a possible D gene is TRBD1 (6 bases). CDR3 length equals 16 residues. Trimming shortened V by 4 bases and J by 0 bases, and 13 bases separated the two germline ends. Germline-derived CDR1 and CDR2 are SEHNR and FQNEAQ (reference sequence). This chain's CDR3 is CASSSGGVVAKNIQYF. The CDR3 DNA is TGTGCCAGCAGCTCTGGGGGCGTAGTAGCCAAAAACATTCAGTACTTC.

The gene calls are TRBV29-1 and TRBJ2-7; unclear D gene. Trimming took 0 bases from V and 3 from J, leaving 9 bases between them. CDR3 length: 13 residues. The germline V gene has CDR1 SQVTM and CDR2 ANQGSEA. The CDR3: CSVEDEVSYEQYF. In nucleotides, the CDR3 is TGCAGCGTTGAAGATGAGGTCAGCTACGAGCAGTACTTC.

This clone appeared once. The rearrangement joins TRBV7-2 to TRBJ1-6; D may be TRBD1 (6 bases). The CDR3 covers 15 residues. Trimming cost V 6 bases and J 7 bases, with 16 bases left between them. Germline CDR1 is SGHTA and CDR2 is FQGNSA. The CDR3 is CASSPQGQRNSPLHF. The CDR3 DNA reads as TGTGCCAGCAGTCCCCAGGGGCAGCGAAATTCACCCCTCCACTTT.

This clone was recorded a few times. J is TRBJ2-7 and V is TRBV7-5; TRBD2, the D gene given by the table, was not confirmed from the DNA. TRBV7-5 represents a pseudogene. This CDR3 has 14 residues. The CDR3 here is CARSELAGDYEQYF. CDR3 DNA: TGTGCCAGAAGCGAGCTAGCGGGAGATTACGAGCAGTACTTC.

V usage is TRBV7-6 and J usage is TRBJ1-2; 9 bases line up with TRBD1. CDR1 is SGHVS and CDR2 is FNYEAQ in the germline V gene. V lost 5 bases to trimming and J lost 8 bases; unmatched junction nucleotides: 6. This CDR3 has 13 amino acids. CDR3 bases: TGTGCCAGCAGCCCCGGACAGGGGTGGGGCTACACCTTC. It specifies CASSPGQGWGYTF.

Comments on this clone: Germline is not matched at one junction end, which may reflect a read error. Different DNA sequences within this sample yield the same CDR3. V and J are TRBV7-9 and TRBJ2-7, with TRBD1 matching over 7 bases. CDR3 size: 15 residues. Germline CDR1 reads SEHNR; CDR2 reads FQNEAQ (reference sequence). The CDR3 loop reads CASSLGQGVTYEQYF. The CDR3 DNA sequence: TGTGCCAGCAGCTTAGGGCAGGGGGTCACCTACGAGCAGTACTTT. The full variable domain, rest sourced from reference TRBV7-9 and TRBJ2-7, is DTGVSQNPRHKITKRGQNVTFRCDPISEHNRLYWYRQTLGQGPEFLTYFQNEAQLEKSRLLSDRFSAERPKGSFSTLEIQRTEQGDSAMYLCASSLGQGVTYEQYFGPGTRLTVT.

This clone was detected a few times. The V gene is TRBV28, the J gene TRBJ2-7, with 7 bases lining up with TRBD2. V dropped 6 bases and J dropped 3; count of bases not matched to a gene: 8. Per germline, CDR1 MDHEN and CDR2 SYDVKM. The CDR3 runs to 14 residues. In nucleotides, the CDR3 is TGTGCCAGCAGGCCCGCGGGACTACTCTACGAGCAGTACTTC. This gives the protein CASRPAGLLYEQYF.

V usage is TRBV14 and J usage is TRBJ1-2, with 11 bases matching TRBD1. The CDR3 consists of 18 residues. Germline assignment: CDR1 SGHDN and CDR2 FVKESK. The ends lost 1 base at V and 8 bases at J; junction bases unmatched: 15. Written as DNA, the CDR3 is TGTGCCAGCAGCCAAGCGGCCCGGACAGGGGGCCCCATACGGGGCTACACCTTC. Protein product: CASSQAARTGGPIRGYTF. Together with reference TRBV14 and TRBJ1-2, the CDR3 gives the full variable domain: EAGVTQFPSHSVIEKGQTVTLRCDPISGHDNLYWYRRVMGKEIKFLLHFVKESKQDESGMPNNRFLAERTGGTYSTLKVQPAELEDSGVYFCASSQAARTGGPIRGYTFGSGTRLTVV.

This clone was counted a few times. The chain employs TRBV27 and TRBJ1-2, with 9 bases matching TRBD1. Losses at the gene ends were 5 bases for V and 4 bases for J; bases not matched to a gene: 5. Germline CDR1 MNHEY, CDR2 SMNVEV (reference sequence). This CDR3 region has 14 residues. The CDR3 sequence: CASSTGTGTYGYTF. The CDR3 nucleotides read TGTGCCAGCAGTACCGGGACAGGGACCTATGGCTACACCTTC.

This clone was seen once. The chain links TRBV18 to TRBJ2-4; D might be TRBD1 (6 bases). V was trimmed by 2 bases and J by 1 base, leaving 21 bases between them. Germline assignment: CDR1 KGHSH and CDR2 LQKENI. The CDR3 runs to 19 residues. This CDR3 is CASSPLGTQNRRAKNIQYF. CDR3 sequence (DNA): TGTGCCAGCTCACCATTGGGGACACAGAACCGTCGGGCCAAAAACATTCAGTACTTC.